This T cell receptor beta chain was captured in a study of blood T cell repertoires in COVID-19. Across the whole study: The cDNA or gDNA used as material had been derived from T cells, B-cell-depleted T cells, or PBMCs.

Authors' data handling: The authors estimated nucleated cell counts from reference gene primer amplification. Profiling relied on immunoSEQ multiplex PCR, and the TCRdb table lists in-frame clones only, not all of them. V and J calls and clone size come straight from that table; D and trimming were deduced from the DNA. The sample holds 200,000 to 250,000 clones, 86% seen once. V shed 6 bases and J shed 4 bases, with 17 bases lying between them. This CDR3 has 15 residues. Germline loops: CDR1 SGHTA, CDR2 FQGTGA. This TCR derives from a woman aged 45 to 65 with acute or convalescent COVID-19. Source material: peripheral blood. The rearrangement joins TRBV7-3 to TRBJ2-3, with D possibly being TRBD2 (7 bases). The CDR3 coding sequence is TGTGCCAGCAGTATGTGGGGGGGCCTCTCAGATACGCAGTATTTT. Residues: CASSMWGGLSDTQYF.